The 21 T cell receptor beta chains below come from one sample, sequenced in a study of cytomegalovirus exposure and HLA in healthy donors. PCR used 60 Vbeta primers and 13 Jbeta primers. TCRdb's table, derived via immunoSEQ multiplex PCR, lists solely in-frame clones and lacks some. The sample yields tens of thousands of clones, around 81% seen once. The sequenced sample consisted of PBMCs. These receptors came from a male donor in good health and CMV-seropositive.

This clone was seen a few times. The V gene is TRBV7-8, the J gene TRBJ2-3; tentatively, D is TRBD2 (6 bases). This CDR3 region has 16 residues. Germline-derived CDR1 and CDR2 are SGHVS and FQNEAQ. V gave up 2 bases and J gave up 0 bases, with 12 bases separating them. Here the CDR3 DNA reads TGTGCCAGCAGCTTAACCGGGAGCTCTAGCACAGATACGCAGTATTTT. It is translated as CASSLTGSSSTDTQYF.

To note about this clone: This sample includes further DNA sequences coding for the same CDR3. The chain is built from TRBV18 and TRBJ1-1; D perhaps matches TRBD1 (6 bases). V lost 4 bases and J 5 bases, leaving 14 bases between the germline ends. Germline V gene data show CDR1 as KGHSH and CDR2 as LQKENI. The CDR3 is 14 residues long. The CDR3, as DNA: TGTGCCAGCTCACGGAGTACAGGGATAACTGAAGCTTTCTTT. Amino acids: CASSRSTGITEAFF.

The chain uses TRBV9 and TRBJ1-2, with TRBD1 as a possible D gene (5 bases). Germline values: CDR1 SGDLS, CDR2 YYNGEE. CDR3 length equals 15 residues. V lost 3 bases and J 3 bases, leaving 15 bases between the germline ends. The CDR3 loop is CASSAGTDNHYGYTF. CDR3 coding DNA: TGTGCCAGCAGCGCCGGGACTGATAACCACTATGGCTACACCTTC.

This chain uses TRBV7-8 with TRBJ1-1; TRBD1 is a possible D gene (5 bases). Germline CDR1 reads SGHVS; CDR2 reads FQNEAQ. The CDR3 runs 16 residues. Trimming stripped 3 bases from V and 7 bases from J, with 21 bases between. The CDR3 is CASSFGLASGTNEAFF. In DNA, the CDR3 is TGTGCCAGCAGCTTCGGGTTGGCCAGCGGGACGAATGAAGCTTTCTTT.

The DNA for the CDR3 is TGTGCCAGCAGGAGATCAGGCCAGGAGACCCAGTACTTC. This sequence encodes CASRRSGQETQYF. The V call is TRBV2, the J call TRBJ2-5; D not certain. The CDR3 length is 13 residues. Germline CDR1 and CDR2: SNHLY and FYNNEI. Trimming took 6 bases from V and 5 from J, leaving 13 bases between them.

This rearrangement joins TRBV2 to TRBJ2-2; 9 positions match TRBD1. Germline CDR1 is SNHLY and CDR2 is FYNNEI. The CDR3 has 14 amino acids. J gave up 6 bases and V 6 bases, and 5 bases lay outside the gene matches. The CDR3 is CASRRDRVAGELFF. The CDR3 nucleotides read TGTGCCAGCAGGCGGGACAGGGTAGCCGGGGAGCTGTTTTTT.

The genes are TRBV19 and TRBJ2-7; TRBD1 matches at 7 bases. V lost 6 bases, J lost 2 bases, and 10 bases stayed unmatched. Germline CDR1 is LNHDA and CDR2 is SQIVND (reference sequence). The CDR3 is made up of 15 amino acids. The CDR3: CASSPGLGQTYEQYF. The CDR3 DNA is TGTGCCAGTAGCCCGGGGCTGGGACAGACCTACGAGCAGTACTTC.

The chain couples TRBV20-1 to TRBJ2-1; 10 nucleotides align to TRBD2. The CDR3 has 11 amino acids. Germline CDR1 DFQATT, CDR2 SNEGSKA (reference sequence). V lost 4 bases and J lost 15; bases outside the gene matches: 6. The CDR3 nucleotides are TGCAGTGCTAAGGGACTAGCGTTGGGGTTCTTC. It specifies CSAKGLALGFF.

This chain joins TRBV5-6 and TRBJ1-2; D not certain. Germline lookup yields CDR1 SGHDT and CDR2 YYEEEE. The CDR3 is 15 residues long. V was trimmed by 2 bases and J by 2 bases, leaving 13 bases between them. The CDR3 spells CASSLREWGNYGYTF. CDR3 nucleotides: TGTGCCAGCAGCTTAAGGGAGTGGGGAAACTATGGCTACACCTTC.

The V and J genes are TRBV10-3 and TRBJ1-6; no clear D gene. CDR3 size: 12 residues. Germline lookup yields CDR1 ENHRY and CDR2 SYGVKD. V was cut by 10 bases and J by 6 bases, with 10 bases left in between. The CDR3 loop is CATKAGNSPLHF. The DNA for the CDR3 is TGTGCCACAAAGGCGGGTAATTCACCCCTCCACTTT.

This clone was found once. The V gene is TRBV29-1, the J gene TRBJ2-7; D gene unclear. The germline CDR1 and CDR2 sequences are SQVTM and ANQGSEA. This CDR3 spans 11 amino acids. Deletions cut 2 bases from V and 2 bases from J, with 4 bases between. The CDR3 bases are TGCAGCGTTGAACAGGCCTACGAGCAGTACTTC. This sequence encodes CSVEQAYEQYF.

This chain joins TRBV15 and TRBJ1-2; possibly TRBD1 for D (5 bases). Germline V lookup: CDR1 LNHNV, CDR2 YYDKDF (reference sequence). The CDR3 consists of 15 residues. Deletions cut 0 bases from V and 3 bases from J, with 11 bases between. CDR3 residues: CATSRDAGRDYGYTF. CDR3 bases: TGTGCCACCAGCAGAGATGCAGGGAGGGACTATGGCTACACCTTC.

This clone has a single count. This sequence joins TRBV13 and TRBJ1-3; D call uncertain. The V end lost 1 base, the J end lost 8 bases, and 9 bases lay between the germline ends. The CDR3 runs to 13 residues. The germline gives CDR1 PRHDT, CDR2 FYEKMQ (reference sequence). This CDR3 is CASSLVGLDTIYF. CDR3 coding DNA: TGTGCCAGCAGCTTAGTGGGCTTAGACACCATATATTTT. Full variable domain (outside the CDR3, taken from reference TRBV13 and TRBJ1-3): AAGVIQSPRHLIKEKRETATLKCYPIPRHDTVYWYQQGPGQDPQFLISFYEKMQSDKGSIPDRFSAQQFSDYHSELNMSSLELGDSALYFCASSLVGLDTIYFGEGSWLTVV.

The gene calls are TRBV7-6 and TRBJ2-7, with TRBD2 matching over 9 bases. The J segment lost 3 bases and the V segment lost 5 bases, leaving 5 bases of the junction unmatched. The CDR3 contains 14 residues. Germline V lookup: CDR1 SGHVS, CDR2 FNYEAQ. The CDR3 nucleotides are TGTGCCAGCAGCCCTAGCGGGGACATCTACGAGCAGTACTTC. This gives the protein CASSPSGDIYEQYF.

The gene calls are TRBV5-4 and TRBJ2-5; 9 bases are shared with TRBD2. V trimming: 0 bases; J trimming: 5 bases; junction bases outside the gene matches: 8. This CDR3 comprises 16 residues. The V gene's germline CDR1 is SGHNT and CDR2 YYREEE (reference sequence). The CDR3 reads CASSLAGGGAGETQYF. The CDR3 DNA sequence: TGTGCCAGCAGCTTGGCCGGCGGGGGGGCCGGGGAGACCCAGTACTTC. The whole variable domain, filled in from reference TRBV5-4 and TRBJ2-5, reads ETGVTQSPTHLIKTRGQQVTLRCSSQSGHNTVSWYQQALGQGPQFIFQYYREEENGRGNFPPRFSGLQFPNYSSELNVNALELDDSALYLCASSLAGGGAGETQYFGPGTRLLVL.

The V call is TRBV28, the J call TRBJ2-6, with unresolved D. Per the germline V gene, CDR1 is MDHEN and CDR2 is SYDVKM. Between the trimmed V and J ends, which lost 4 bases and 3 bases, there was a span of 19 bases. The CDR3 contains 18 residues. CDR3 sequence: CASSSSKATLFGANVLTF. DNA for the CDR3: TGTGCCAGCAGTTCGAGCAAAGCGACGTTGTTTGGGGCCAACGTCCTGACTTTC.

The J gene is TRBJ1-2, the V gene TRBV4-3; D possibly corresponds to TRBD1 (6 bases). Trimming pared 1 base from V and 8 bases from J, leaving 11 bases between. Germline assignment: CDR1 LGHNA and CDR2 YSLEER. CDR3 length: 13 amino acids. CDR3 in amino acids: CASSQAGGSGYTF. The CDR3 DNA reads TGCGCCAGCAGCCAAGCTGGGGGCAGCGGCTACACCTTC.

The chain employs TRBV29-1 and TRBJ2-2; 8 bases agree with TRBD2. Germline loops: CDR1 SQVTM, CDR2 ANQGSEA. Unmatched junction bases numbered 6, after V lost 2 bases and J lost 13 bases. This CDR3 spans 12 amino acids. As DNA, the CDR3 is TGCAGCGTTGAATACCTAGCGGGTGGGCTGTTTTTT. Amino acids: CSVEYLAGGLFF.

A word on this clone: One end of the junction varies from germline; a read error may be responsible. The CDR3 region has the DNA TGTGCCTGGAGTGTAGGGGGACACCAAAGGGACTTC. Amino acid sequence: CAWSVGGHQRDF. The J gene is TRBJ2-7, the V gene TRBV30; TRBD1 is a possible D gene (6 bases). The CDR3 contains 12 residues. Germline CDR1 GTSNPN, CDR2 SVGIG (reference sequence).

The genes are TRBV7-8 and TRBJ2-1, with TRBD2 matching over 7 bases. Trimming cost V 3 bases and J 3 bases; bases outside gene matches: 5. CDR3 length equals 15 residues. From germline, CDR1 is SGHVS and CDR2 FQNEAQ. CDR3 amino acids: CASSFDTGGYNEQFF. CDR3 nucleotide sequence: TGTGCCAGCAGCTTTGACACGGGAGGCTACAATGAGCAGTTCTTC.

CDR3: CASSASGRAVEQYF. CDR3 sequence (DNA): TGTGCCAGCAGCGCAAGCGGGAGGGCCGTCGAGCAGTACTTC. The rearrangement uses TRBV9 and TRBJ2-7; TRBD2 matches at 10 bases. Germline CDR1 reads SGDLS; CDR2 reads YYNGEE. With 3 bases clipped from V and 6 bases from J, the junction kept 6 bases outside the gene matches. The CDR3 has 14 amino acids.